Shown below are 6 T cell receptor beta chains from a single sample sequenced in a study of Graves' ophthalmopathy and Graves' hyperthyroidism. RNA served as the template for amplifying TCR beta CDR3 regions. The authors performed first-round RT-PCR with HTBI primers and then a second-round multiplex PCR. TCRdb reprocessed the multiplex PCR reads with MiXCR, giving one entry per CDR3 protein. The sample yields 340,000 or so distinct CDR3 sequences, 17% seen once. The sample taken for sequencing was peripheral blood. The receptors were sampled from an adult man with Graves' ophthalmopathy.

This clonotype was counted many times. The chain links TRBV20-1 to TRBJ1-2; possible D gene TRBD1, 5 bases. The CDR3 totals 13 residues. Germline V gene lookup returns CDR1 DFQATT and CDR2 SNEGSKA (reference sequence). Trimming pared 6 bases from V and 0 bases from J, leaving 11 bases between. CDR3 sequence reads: CSARQITNYGYTF. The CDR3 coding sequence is TGCAGTGCAAGACAGATAACTAACTATGGCTACACCTTC.

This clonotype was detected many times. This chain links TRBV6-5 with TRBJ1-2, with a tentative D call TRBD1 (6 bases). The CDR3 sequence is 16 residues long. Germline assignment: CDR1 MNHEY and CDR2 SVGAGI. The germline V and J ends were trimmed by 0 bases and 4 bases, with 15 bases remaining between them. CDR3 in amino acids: CASSYSPGHPTYGYTF. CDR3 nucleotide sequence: TGTGCCAGCAGTTACTCTCCGGGACATCCCACCTATGGCTACACCTTC.

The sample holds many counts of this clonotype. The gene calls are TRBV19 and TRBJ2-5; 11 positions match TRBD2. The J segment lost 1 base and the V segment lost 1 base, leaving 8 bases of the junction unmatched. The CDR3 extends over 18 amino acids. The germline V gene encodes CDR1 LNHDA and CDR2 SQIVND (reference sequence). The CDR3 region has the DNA TGTGCCAGTAGTATAGTGAGCCTAGCGGGGGGAGCCCAAGAGACCCAGTACTTC. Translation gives CASSIVSLAGGAQETQYF.

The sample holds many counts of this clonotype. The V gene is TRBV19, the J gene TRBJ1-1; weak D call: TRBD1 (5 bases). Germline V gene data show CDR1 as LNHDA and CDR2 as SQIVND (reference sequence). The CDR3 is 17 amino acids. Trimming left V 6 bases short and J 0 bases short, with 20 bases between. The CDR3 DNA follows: TGTGCCAGTAGCCCACCGAGACAGAACTACATGAACACTGAAGCTTTCTTT. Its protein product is CASSPPRQNYMNTEAFF.

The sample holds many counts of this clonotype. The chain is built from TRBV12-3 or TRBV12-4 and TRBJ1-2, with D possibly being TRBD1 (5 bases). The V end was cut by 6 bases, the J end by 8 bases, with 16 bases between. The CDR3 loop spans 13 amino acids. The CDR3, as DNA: TGTGCCAGCAGGCCAGGGATTGTTGACGGCTACACCTTC. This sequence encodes CASRPGIVDGYTF.

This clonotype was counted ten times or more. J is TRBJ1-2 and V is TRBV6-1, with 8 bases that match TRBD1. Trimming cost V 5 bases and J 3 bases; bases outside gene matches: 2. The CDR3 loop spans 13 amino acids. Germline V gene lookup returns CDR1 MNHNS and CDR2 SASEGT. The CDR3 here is CASSPTGDYGYTF. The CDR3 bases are TGTGCCAGCAGTCCGACAGGGGACTATGGCTACACCTTC.